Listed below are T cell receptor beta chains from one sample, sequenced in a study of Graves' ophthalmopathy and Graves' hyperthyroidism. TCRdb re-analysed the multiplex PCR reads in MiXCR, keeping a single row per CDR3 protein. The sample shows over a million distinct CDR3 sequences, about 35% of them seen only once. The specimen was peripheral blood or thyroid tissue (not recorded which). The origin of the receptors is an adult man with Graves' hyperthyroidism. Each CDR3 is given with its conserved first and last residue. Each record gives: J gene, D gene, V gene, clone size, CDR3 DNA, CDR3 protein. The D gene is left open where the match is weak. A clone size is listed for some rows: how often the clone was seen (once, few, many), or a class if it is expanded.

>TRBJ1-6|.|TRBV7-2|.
TGTGCCAGCAGCTTTGGGTCGGTGGCGAATTCACCCCTCCACTTT
CASSFGSVANSPLHF
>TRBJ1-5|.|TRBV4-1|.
TGCGCCAGCAGCCAATTCTCAACTTTGAGTGGCAATCAGCCCCAGCATTTT
CASSQFSTLSGNQPQHF
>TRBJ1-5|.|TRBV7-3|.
TGTGCCAGCAGCTTTACCGGAGGGTTGAATCAGCCCCAGCATTTT
CASSFTGGLNQPQHF
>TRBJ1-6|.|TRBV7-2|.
TGTGCCAGCAGCTTGGATCCCAGACAAAACGATAATTCACCCCTCCACTTT
CASSLDPRQNDNSPLHF
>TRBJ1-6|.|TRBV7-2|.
TGTGCCAGCAGCCCGTGGGGAGGTGGTGCACCCCTCCACTTT
CASSPWGGGAPLHF
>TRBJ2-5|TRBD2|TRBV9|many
TGTGCCAGCAGCCTGGGACTACAACAAGAGACCCAGTACTTC
CASSLGLQQETQYF
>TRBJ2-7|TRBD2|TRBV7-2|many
TGTGCCAGCAGCTTAAGGAGTCTAGCGGGAGTTAACGAGCAGTACTTC
CASSLRSLAGVNEQYF
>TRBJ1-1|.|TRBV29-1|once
TGCAGCGTTGAAGATCGGGGGGCTCAAACTGAAGCTTTCTTT
CSVEDRGAQTEAFF
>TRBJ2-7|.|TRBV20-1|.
TGCAGTGCGAAGGCCAGGGCCGGCGGGCAGTACTTC
CSAKARAGGQYF
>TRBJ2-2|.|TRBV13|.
TGTGCCAGCAGCTTAGGAACGTTGGGGGAGCTGTTTTTT
CASSLGTLGELFF
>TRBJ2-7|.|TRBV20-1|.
TGCAGTGCTAGAATTGTTACAGGGTCCTACGAGCAGTACTTC
CSARIVTGSYEQYF
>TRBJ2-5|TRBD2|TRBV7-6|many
TGTGCCAGCAGCTTAGTTAATAGCGGGAGTTATGAGACCCAGTACTTC
CASSLVNSGSYETQYF
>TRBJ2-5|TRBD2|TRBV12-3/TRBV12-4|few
TGTGCCAGCAGTTTCCTAGCGGGGATAGAAGTGCGGGAGACCCAGTACTTC
CASSFLAGIEVRETQYF
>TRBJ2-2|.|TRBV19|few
TGTGCCAGTAGTATAGTCGGCAAGGCCACCGGGGAGCTGTTTTTT
CASSIVGKATGELFF
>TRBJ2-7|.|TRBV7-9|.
TGTGCCAGCAAAGCGGACGGAGCCTACGAGCAGTACTTC
CASKADGAYEQYF
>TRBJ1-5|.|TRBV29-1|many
TGCAGCGTCGGGGCCCTGGGGGATCAGCCCCAGCATTTT
CSVGALGDQPQHF
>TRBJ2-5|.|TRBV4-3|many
TGCGCCAGCAGCCAAGAGCAGGGGATTGGGGAGACCCAGTACTTC
CASSQEQGIGETQYF
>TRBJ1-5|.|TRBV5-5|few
TGTGCCAGCAGCTGGGGGGGCTCTCAGCCCCAGCATTTT
CASSWGGSQPQHF
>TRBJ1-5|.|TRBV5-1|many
TGCGCCAGCAGCTGGGCGGGAGATCAGCCCCAGCATTTT
CASSWAGDQPQHF
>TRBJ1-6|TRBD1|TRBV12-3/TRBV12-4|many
TGTGCCAGCAGTTCCCTGGGACAGGGGGTGGCACCCCTCCACTTT
CASSSLGQGVAPLHF
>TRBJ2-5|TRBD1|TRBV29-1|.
TGCAGCACTCGGACAGGGGGCGGGGAGACCCAGTACTTC
CSTRTGGGETQYF
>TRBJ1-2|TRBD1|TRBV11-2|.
TGTGCCAGCAGCACACGCTTACAGGGGACGCAGTATGGCTACACCTTC
CASSTRLQGTQYGYTF
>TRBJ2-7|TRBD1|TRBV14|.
TGTGCCAGCAGCCAAACCACAGGGGCGTCCTACGAGCAGTACTTC
CASSQTTGASYEQYF
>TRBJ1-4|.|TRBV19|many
TGTGCCAGCACGGCTACCAATGAAAAACTGTTTTTT
CASTATNEKLFF
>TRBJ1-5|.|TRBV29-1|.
TGCAGCGTGCAGGCGGGCCCCGAGACTCTCCAGCATTTT
CSVQAGPETLQHF
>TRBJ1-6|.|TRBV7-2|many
TGTGCCAGCAGGAGAACAGGGTCGGGCTCACCCCTCCACTTT
CASRRTGSGSPLHF
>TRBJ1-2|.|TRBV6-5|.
TGTGCCAGCAGTGAACAAAGATATGGCTACACCTTC
CASSEQRYGYTF
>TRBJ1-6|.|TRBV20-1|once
TGCAGTGCTAGAGATCCGTGGAATTCACCCCTCCACTTT
CSARDPWNSPLHF
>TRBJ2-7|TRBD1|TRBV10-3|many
TGTGCCATCAGTGGGGCGGGACAGGGGGCAACCTACGAGCAGTACTTC
CAISGAGQGATYEQYF
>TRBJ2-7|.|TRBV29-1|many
TGCAGCGTAGGTACGGACGGTGTCTCCTACGAGCAGTACTTC
CSVGTDGVSYEQYF
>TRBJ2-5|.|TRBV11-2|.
TGTGCCAGCAGTTCACCTCTCCAGGCAGGGGTGGGTGGAGAGACCCAGTACTTC
CASSSPLQAGVGGETQYF